The 23 T cell receptor beta chains reported below all come from one sample, sequenced in a study of OX40 agonist ivuxolimab in advanced cancers. The method was immunoSEQ multiplex PCR; TCRdb's version includes in-frame clones alone and lacks a portion of them. This table has 75,000 to 100,000 clones, 90% to 95% appearing once. Here the sequenced sample was CD4+ or CD8+ T cells sorted from blood, taken in a trial of the OX40 agonist ivuxolimab. These receptor sequences come from an adult with an advanced solid tumor such as melanoma, head and neck, liver or kidney cancer.

The rearrangement uses TRBV5-4 and TRBJ2-7, with TRBD2 identical over 8 bases. The trim removed 2 bases at V and 6 bases at J, leaving 10 bases unmatched. The CDR3 has 15 amino acids. Germline V gene lookup returns CDR1 SGHNT and CDR2 YYREEE (reference sequence). CDR3 bases: TGTGCCAGCAGCTTACTAGCGGAACCAGCCTCCGAGCAGTACTTC. The encoded protein is CASSLLAEPASEQYF.

This chain links TRBV2 with TRBJ1-2; D is perhaps TRBD1 (5 bases). The length of the CDR3 is 16 residues. The germline gives CDR1 SNHLY, CDR2 FYNNEI. The V end lost 7 bases, the J end lost 7 bases, and 25 bases lay between the germline ends. The CDR3 loop reads CASKEGLFGTESGYTF. DNA for the CDR3: TGTGCCAGCAAAGAAGGTTTGTTCGGGACTGAGAGTGGCTACACCTTC.

The V and J genes are TRBV11-2 and TRBJ2-7; 8 bases are shared with TRBD1. In germline, CDR1 is SGHAT, CDR2 FQNNGV. The V gene end was trimmed by 5 bases and the J gene end by 2 bases; junction bases not matched to a gene: 14. This CDR3 is built from 17 residues. The CDR3 reads CASSPRERTGNTYEQYF. The DNA of the CDR3 is TGTGCCAGCAGCCCCCGGGAGCGGACAGGGAATACCTACGAGCAGTACTTC.

The rearrangement uses TRBV5-1 and TRBJ2-7; tentatively, D is TRBD2 (6 bases). The CDR3 sequence is 16 residues long. CDR1 is SGHRS, CDR2 YFSETQ, per germline. Trimming shortened V by 0 bases and J by 1 base, and 14 bases separated the two germline ends. CDR3 DNA: TGCGCCAGCAGCTTGGGAGCCGGGAGCCCGTCCTACGAGCAGTACTTC. It codes for CASSLGAGSPSYEQYF. The whole variable domain, filled in from reference TRBV5-1 and TRBJ2-7, reads KAGVTQTPRYLIKTRGQQVTLSCSPISGHRSVSWYQQTPGQGLQFLFEYFSETQRNKGNFPGRFSGRQFSNSRSEMNVSTLELGDSALYLCASSLGAGSPSYEQYFGPGTRLTVT.

This sequence joins TRBV30 and TRBJ2-2; TRBD2 might be the D (6 bases). Looked up from germline, CDR1 is GTSNPN and CDR2 is SVGIG (reference sequence). CDR3 length: 13 amino acids. Trimming removed 0 bases at V and 6 bases at J, with 8 bases between. The CDR3 region is CAWSVSGAGELFF. In nucleotides, the CDR3 is TGTGCCTGGAGTGTGTCGGGAGCCGGGGAGCTGTTTTTT.

The V gene is TRBV7-9, the J gene TRBJ2-7; D call uncertain. This CDR3 region has 15 residues. Looked up from germline, CDR1 is SEHNR and CDR2 is FQNEAQ (reference sequence). V was cut by 0 bases and J by 0 bases, with 9 bases left in between. The CDR3 is CASSLAGRSSYEQYF. The CDR3 region has the DNA TGTGCCAGCAGCTTAGCCGGCAGAAGCTCCTACGAGCAGTACTTC.

The chain joins TRBV5-1 to TRBJ2-3; 14 bases match TRBD2. J gave up 6 bases and V 4 bases, and 10 bases lay outside the gene matches. Germline values: CDR1 SGHRS, CDR2 YFSETQ. The CDR3 sequence is 17 residues long. The CDR3 sequence: CASSQFQGLAGADTQYF. Here the CDR3 DNA reads TGCGCCAGCAGCCAATTTCAGGGACTAGCGGGAGCCGATACGCAGTATTTT.

A remark on this clone: The junction shows a germline mismatch at one end, possibly a read error. This chain uses TRBV5-4 with TRBJ2-1, with D perhaps TRBD1 (5 bases). The germline V gene encodes CDR1 SGHNT and CDR2 YYREEE (reference sequence). The CDR3 spans 15 residues. DNA for the CDR3: TGTGTCAGCAGCTTGGGGCTAGACTCCTACAATGAGCAGTTCTTC. This translates into CVSSLGLDSYNEQFF.

The chain employs TRBV16 and TRBJ1-1, with D possibly TRBD1 on 5 matching bases. Trimming stripped 0 bases from V and 10 bases from J, with 12 bases between. Germline values: CDR1 KGHSY, CDR2 FQNENV. The CDR3 runs to 13 residues. The CDR3 reads CASSQSGYGGAFF. As DNA, the CDR3 is TGTGCCAGCAGCCAATCGGGGTATGGGGGAGCTTTCTTT. Combining the CDR3 with reference TRBV16 and TRBJ1-1 gives the whole variable domain GEEVAQTPKHLVRGEGQKAKLYCAPIKGHSYVFWYQQVLKNEFKFLISFQNENVFDETGMPKERFSAKCLPNSPCSLEIQATKLEDSAVYFCASSQSGYGGAFFGQGTRLTVV.

This chain links TRBV6-6 with TRBJ2-7, with 7 bases identical to TRBD1. The CDR3 covers 13 residues. With V trimmed by 6 bases and J by 6 bases, 8 bases remained unmatched. In germline, CDR1 is MNHNY, CDR2 SVGAGI (reference sequence). CDR3 DNA sequence: TGTGCCAGCAGGGCAGGGGGTTTGACCGAGCAGTACTTC. This gives the protein CASRAGGLTEQYF.

The chain uses TRBV28 and TRBJ2-5; 12 nucleotides agree with TRBD1. The CDR3 extends over 16 amino acids. CDR1 MDHEN and CDR2 SYDVKM come from the germline V gene. Trimming removed 6 bases from V and 5 bases from J; junction bases left unmatched: 10. CDR3 sequence reads: CASSKGQGAILETQYF. CDR3 nucleotides: TGTGCCAGCAGCAAGGGACAGGGGGCAATCCTTGAGACCCAGTACTTC. Full variable domain (rest looked up from reference TRBV28 and TRBJ2-5): DVKVTQSSRYLVKRTGEKVFLECVQDMDHENMFWYRQDPGLGLRLIYFSYDVKMKEKGDIPEGYSVSREKKERFSLILESASTNQTSMYLCASSKGQGAILETQYFGPGTRLLVL.

The chain joins TRBV19 to TRBJ1-1; D is uncertain. Trimming cost V 0 bases and J 4 bases, with 9 bases left between them. Germline V gene lookup returns CDR1 LNHDA and CDR2 SQIVND (reference sequence). The CDR3 length is 14 residues. The CDR3 nucleotides read TGTGCCAGTAGTATAGATGGGAGGGCCACTGAAGCTTTCTTT. Residues: CASSIDGRATEAFF.

The V and J genes are TRBV11-1 and TRBJ2-7, with a possible D match to TRBD1 (6 bases). Germline V gene lookup returns CDR1 SGHAT and CDR2 FQDESV (reference sequence). Trimming shortened V by 3 bases and J by 2 bases, and 14 bases separated the two germline ends. This CDR3 is 15 amino acids long. The CDR3 sequence is CASSFRLAGAYEQYF. The CDR3 DNA reads as TGTGCCAGCAGCTTTCGTCTGGCAGGGGCCTACGAGCAGTACTTC.

The chain uses TRBV28 and TRBJ2-3; D not resolved. Germline values: CDR1 MDHEN, CDR2 SYDVKM. There are 13 residues in the CDR3. Deletions cut 3 bases from V and 2 bases from J, with 6 bases between. The CDR3 region has the DNA TGTGCCAGCAGTTTTGGGAACACAGATACGCAGTATTTT. This encodes CASSFGNTDTQYF.

This chain uses TRBV28 with TRBJ1-1; D remains ambiguous. CDR3 size: 13 residues. V was trimmed by 5 bases and J by 2 bases, leaving 9 bases between them. Per the germline V gene, CDR1 is MDHEN and CDR2 is SYDVKM. CDR3 coding DNA: TGTGCCAGCAGTGGGTCCGTCAACACTGAAGCTTTCTTT. Protein sequence: CASSGSVNTEAFF.

This chain links TRBV5-4 with TRBJ1-3; no clear D gene. CDR3 size: 14 residues. Trimming removed 4 bases from V and 4 bases from J, with 12 bases in between. CDR1 is SGHNT and CDR2 is YYREEE in the germline V gene (reference sequence). The CDR3 loop is CASSPGTSGNTIYF. The DNA of the CDR3 is TGTGCCAGCAGCCCCGGAACCTCCGGAAACACCATATATTTT.

This clone was seen only a few times. The chain employs TRBV19 and TRBJ2-1; TRBD2 matches at 15 bases. Germline lookup yields CDR1 LNHDA and CDR2 SQIVND (reference sequence). CDR3 length: 14 amino acids. V shed 11 bases and J 8 bases; nucleotides not matched to a gene: 7. The CDR3 loop reads CAGGTSGRFDEQFF. The CDR3 region has the DNA TGTGCCGGGGGGACTAGCGGGAGGTTTGATGAGCAGTTCTTC.

CDR3 sequence (DNA): TGTGCCAGCAGCTCCGGACAGGCCTCTGAAAAACTGTTTTTT. Protein sequence: CASSSGQASEKLFF. The V call is TRBV28, the J call TRBJ1-4; 7 bases are shared with TRBD1. The J segment lost 7 bases and the V segment lost 6 bases, leaving 8 bases of the junction unmatched. Germline assignment: CDR1 MDHEN and CDR2 SYDVKM. The CDR3 covers 14 residues.

The rearrangement uses TRBV25-1 and TRBJ2-5, with D possibly called TRBD1 or TRBD2 (5 bases each). There are 14 residues in the CDR3. Germline loops: CDR1 MGHDK, CDR2 SYGVNS. The V end lost 1 base, the J end lost 3 bases, and 9 bases lay between the germline ends. The CDR3 protein is CASSELGTKETQYF. CDR3 coding DNA: TGTGCCAGCAGTGAATTGGGGACCAAAGAGACCCAGTACTTC.

The chain carries TRBV19 and TRBJ1-5; 9 nucleotides agree with TRBD1. The length of the CDR3 is 17 residues. Germline V gene sequence: CDR1 LNHDA, CDR2 SQIVND (reference sequence). Trimming removed 1 base from V and 0 bases from J; junction bases left unmatched: 4. CDR3 nucleotide sequence: TGTGCCAGTAGTATAGTCGGACAGGGGCGTAGCAATCAGCCCCAGCATTTT. Its translation: CASSIVGQGRSNQPQHF.

The chain is built from TRBV9 and TRBJ2-1; 9 bases align to TRBD2. In germline, CDR1 is SGDLS, CDR2 YYNGEE. CDR3 size: 17 residues. V shed 4 bases and J 0 bases; nucleotides not matched to a gene: 8. The CDR3, as DNA: TGTGCCAGCAGCCCCCGACTAGCGGAAAGCTCCTACAATGAGCAGTTCTTC. As protein: CASSPRLAESSYNEQFF.

This clone was seen more than once but under ten times. This chain links TRBV7-2 with TRBJ1-3; D gene uncertain. The CDR3 contains 16 residues. V dropped 5 bases and J dropped 0 bases, with 14 bases sitting between them. In germline, CDR1 is SGHTA, CDR2 FQGNSA. The CDR3, as DNA: TGTGCCAGCAGCCGTTCCAATCTGCTCTCTGGAAACACCATATATTTT. Residues: CASSRSNLLSGNTIYF.

This clone was observed a few times. The chain recombines TRBV10-3 with TRBJ1-1; tentatively, D is TRBD1 (5 bases). Germline V gene data show CDR1 as ENHRY and CDR2 as SYGVKD. V dropped 4 bases and J dropped 0 bases, with 12 bases sitting between them. The CDR3 totals 15 residues. Here the CDR3 reads CAISGTQDMNTEAFF. CDR3 sequence (DNA): TGTGCCATCAGTGGGACACAGGACATGAACACTGAAGCTTTCTTT.